This TCR beta chain was captured by sequencing in a study of beta chain features in type 1 diabetes (dated by TCRdb to the late 2010s). Concerning the study at large: No differences in mean age, gender distribution, total cell number or subset yield were found between patients and healthy donors. In the study, recently diagnosed type 1 diabetes patients and matched healthy donors were compared on the TCRB repertoires of their sorted circulating CD4+ T cell subsets. Regulatory and stem cell-like memory subsets were isolated from only 8 patients and roughly 8 healthy donors, whereas naive and central memory subsets came from all 28 donors. A total of under 120,000,000 sorted cells were examined across all samples, and RNA yield correlated strongly with the number of cells per subset.

V is cut by 4 bases and J by 1 base, and the space between the germline ends is 13 bases. Its CDR3 holds 15 amino acids, cysteine through phenylalanine. The read is trimmed to its CDR3 DNA, 45 bases read in frame from base 1. The germline V gene yields SGDLS for CDR1 and YYNGEE for CDR2. General study outcomes and caveats: Because small numbers of individuals were included in the HLA sub-analyses, any influence of HLA type on TCRB rearrangement was left unresolved. At VDJ recombination sites, type 1 diabetes patients had fewer insertions and more deleted nucleotides, which implies abnormalities in thymic rearrangement. The naive, central memory and regulatory TCRB repertoires appeared to resemble one another more closely among patients than among healthy donors. PCR might favor shorter templates, but patient and control samples were amplified and corrected together, so any skew would affect both groups equally. A moderate but significant shortening of TCRB CDR3 length was observed in type 1 diabetes patients in all four CD4+ subsets. Because cDNA was sequenced instead of genomic DNA, activated cells with high expression could be over-represented, although the groups did not differ in activation or CD3 levels.

A single peripheral blood draw of about 116 mL on average was collected from each donor into heparinised tubes. A BD FACSAria II and a panel including CD45RO, CCR7, CD25, CD127, CD95 and CD27 were used to sort naive, central memory, regulatory and stem cell-like memory CD4+ T cells. Every sorted population had a purity above 98%. Right away, PBMCs were isolated by Lymphoprep density gradient centrifugation and were stained directly, with no culture step. So that batch effects would be minimized, each experiment stained and sorted samples in pairs, pairing one healthy donor with one patient. In its sample, this clone was seen a few times. This receptor's antigen is unknown. Base qualities are not recorded, but no much larger clone differs from it by a single base. The entire isolated RNA was reverse transcribed using the High Capacity cDNA Reverse Transcription Kit, and thus expressed TCRB transcripts were sequenced. Naive, central memory and regulatory T cell samples underwent deep immunoSEQ sequencing, averaging roughly 3.3 million total reads per sample. After sorted cells were lysed in RLT buffer, RNA was extracted with DNase-treated RNeasy Micro or Mini kits, with the choice depending on cell number. Each cell subset was processed on its own to prevent cross-contamination, while patient and healthy donor samples were processed together. TCRB sequences were amplified from cDNA with the immunoSEQ multiplex PCR, producing 87-bp fragments spanning the CDR3 region. Amplicons were sequenced on the Illumina HiSeq platform. In the authors' own workflow: Synthetic template baselines were used to correct PCR bias computationally, reads within Hamming distance 2 were collapsed together, and singletons that could not be merged were discarded. Reads were aligned to IMGT to assign V, D and J genes, CDR3 length, and insertions or deletions at six rearrangement sites. Clonotype counts were normalized to sorted cell number within each subset before computing true diversity and Gini coefficients with the tcR R package. Repertoire sharing was quantified using the overlap coefficient calculated on TCRB nucleotide sequences. As a proxy for the pre-selection repertoire, out-of-frame TCRB sequences from naive cells were analyzed. TCRdb's version of the immuneACCESS table is confined to in-frame rearrangements and falls short of the full clone set. An unresolved V gene accounts for under half of the shortfall where checked; the remainder is of unknown origin. The DNA gave D and trimming, while V, J and clone size come from that table. The sample table holds around 500,000 clones, of which about 10% were seen once. The top ten hold 0.035% to 0.05% of the sample.

The sequencing input was naive CD4+ T cells from blood. The intended sense of this specimen's cell subset or site label: true naive CD4+ T cells. This sequence originates from a woman younger than 35 in good health. The V and J segments used are TRBV9 and TRBJ2-3; possibly the D gene is TRBD1, per 6 matching bases. The CDR3 reads as follows: CASSPSGQRTDTQYF. The sequenced DNA is TGTGCCAGCAGCCCTTCGGGACAACGCACAGATACGCAGTATTTT.